The following is a T cell receptor beta chain sequence with its context. Its antigen is not identified. This sample is drawn from a study of T cell clones after liver transplantation. Generated by immunoSEQ multiplex PCR, the TCRdb table keeps only in-frame clones and is missing some. The sample holds tens of thousands of clones, roughly 80% seen once. Findings and limits, study-wide: Low donor cell numbers restricted donor-reactive repertoire measurement in a couple of subjects.

The source was CD4+ T cells from blood, collected about 46 months after liver transplant. This clonotype was obtained from a human patient who received a liver transplant. The graft donor may have given rise to some T cells.

CDR3 sequence (DNA): TGTGCCAGCAGCCCCCAATCCGGGAGAACTGGGGGCTACACCTTC. Translating gives CASSPQSGRTGGYTF. The rearrangement uses TRBV7-8 and TRBJ1-2; D not resolved. This CDR3 is built from 15 residues. V lost 5 bases and J lost 8, with 21 bases in between. Germline lookup yields CDR1 SGHVS and CDR2 FQNEAQ.